A single sample gave rise to the 23 T cell receptor beta chains below, sequenced in a study of blood T cell repertoires in COVID-19. This table comes from immunoSEQ multiplex PCR, and its TCRdb copy is limited to in-frame clones, with some not included. The table lists some 240,000 clones, approximately 80% of them singletons. Sequenced: peripheral blood. The receptors were gathered from a woman in her thirties or forties who had recovered from COVID-19.

V and J are TRBV5-4 and TRBJ2-5, with 8 bases fitting TRBD2. The ends lost 6 bases at V and 10 bases at J; junction bases unmatched: 20. The CDR3 has 16 residues. Looked up from germline, CDR1 is SGHNT and CDR2 is YYREEE (reference sequence). The CDR3 region is CASTKVAGMANGVQYF. In DNA form, the CDR3 reads TGTGCCAGCACTAAGGTAGCGGGGATGGCGAACGGCGTCCAGTACTTC.

The J gene is TRBJ2-5, the V gene TRBV18, with D maybe TRBD2 (6 bases). V dropped 0 bases and J dropped 4 bases, with 9 bases sitting between them. The CDR3 has 14 amino acids. The germline gives CDR1 KGHSH, CDR2 LQKENI. CDR3 amino acids: CASSPPEGRETQYF. CDR3 bases: TGTGCCAGCTCACCACCGGAGGGGAGAGAGACCCAGTACTTC.

The rearrangement uses TRBV27 and TRBJ2-3, with TRBD1 identical over 7 bases. The V and J ends lost 5 bases and 0 bases, in that order; junction bases with no gene match: 8. The V gene's germline CDR1 is MNHEY and CDR2 SMNVEV (reference sequence). The CDR3 loop spans 16 amino acids. The CDR3 is CASSKLQGTSTDTQYF. CDR3 DNA sequence: TGTGCCAGCAGTAAATTACAGGGGACCAGCACAGATACGCAGTATTTT.

The chain carries TRBV6-1 and TRBJ1-2; D is ambiguous. This CDR3 has 11 residues. The V and J ends lost 3 bases and 8 bases respectively, with 7 bases between them. Per germline, CDR1 MNHNS and CDR2 SASEGT. The DNA of the CDR3 is TGTGCCAGCAGTGATGGGCACGGCTACACCTTC. This sequence encodes CASSDGHGYTF.

This chain joins TRBV11-3 and TRBJ2-3; 8 bases map to TRBD2. The CDR3 is made up of 17 amino acids. Unmatched junction bases numbered 8, after V lost 0 bases and J lost 3 bases. The germline CDR1 and CDR2 sequences are SGHNT and YENEEA. This chain's CDR3 is CASSLEGLGFGTDTQYF. The CDR3, as DNA: TGTGCCAGCAGCTTAGAGGGACTAGGTTTTGGTACAGATACGCAGTATTTT.

The chain carries TRBV19 and TRBJ2-7, with D possibly matching TRBD2 (6 bases). The V gene's germline CDR1 is LNHDA and CDR2 SQIVND (reference sequence). The V end was cut by 5 bases, the J end by 2 bases, with 16 bases between. The CDR3 totals 15 residues. The CDR3 spells CASSAGWGVAYEQYF. In DNA form, the CDR3 reads TGTGCCAGTAGTGCAGGTTGGGGGGTCGCCTACGAGCAGTACTTC.

J is TRBJ2-7 and V is TRBV6-5; no clear D gene. The CDR3 is made up of 11 amino acids. Trimming shortened V by 9 bases and J by 3 bases, and 9 bases separated the two germline ends. CDR1 and CDR2 (germline): MNHEY, SVGAGI. This CDR3 is CASSRNYEQYF. DNA for the CDR3: TGTGCCAGTTCCAGGAACTACGAGCAGTACTTC.

The chain joins TRBV14 to TRBJ2-2; 9 bases line up with TRBD1. The germline gives CDR1 SGHDN, CDR2 FVKESK. This CDR3 has 14 amino acids. The V and J ends lost 5 bases and 4 bases, in that order; junction bases with no gene match: 2. CDR3 sequence (DNA): TGTGCCAGCAGCGCACAGGGGGCCACCGGGGAGCTGTTTTTT. As protein: CASSAQGATGELFF.

The chain uses TRBV7-2 and TRBJ1-1; TRBD1 is a possible D gene (6 bases). Per the germline V gene, CDR1 is SGHTA and CDR2 is FQGNSA. The CDR3 runs 14 residues. V shed 6 bases and J shed 0 bases, with 11 bases lying between them. As DNA, the CDR3 is TGTGCCAGCAGACAAACAGGGATGAACACTGAAGCTTTCTTT. It translates to CASRQTGMNTEAFF.

CDR3 sequence: CASSARQGDNSPLHF. The CDR3 bases are TGTGCCAGCAGCGCCCGACAGGGGGATAATTCACCCCTCCACTTT. This sequence joins TRBV9 and TRBJ1-6; TRBD1 matches at 9 bases. The germline V gene encodes CDR1 SGDLS and CDR2 YYNGEE. CDR3 length equals 15 residues. After removal of 3 bases from V and 5 bases from J, the junction contained 3 bases not matched to a gene.

The V and J genes are TRBV5-1 and TRBJ2-5, with 8 bases lining up with TRBD1. Germline values: CDR1 SGHRS, CDR2 YFSETQ. V was clipped by 4 bases and J by 4 bases; unmatched bases: 9. This CDR3 spans 15 amino acids. CDR3 DNA: TGCGCCAGCAGCCTCGGACAGGGAGGAATAGAGACCCAGTACTTC. It translates to CASSLGQGGIETQYF.

The V call is TRBV28, the J call TRBJ1-1; D gene ambiguous. This CDR3 is built from 16 residues. CDR1 is MDHEN, CDR2 SYDVKM, per germline. V gave up 9 bases and J gave up 5 bases, with 25 bases separating them. The CDR3 DNA sequence: TGTGCCAGTCCCAAGTCGGGCTCCGGACGGGGTACTGAAGCTTTCTTT. Its translation: CASPKSGSGRGTEAFF.

The CDR3 nucleotides are TGTGCCAGCAGCACCTTTACAGGGAACACTGAAGCTTTCTTT. Its protein product is CASSTFTGNTEAFF. The rearrangement uses TRBV7-9 and TRBJ1-1; TRBD1 might be the D (5 bases). The CDR3 runs to 14 residues. Germline assignment: CDR1 SEHNR and CDR2 FQNEAQ (reference sequence). V lost 5 bases, J lost 1 base, and 11 bases lay in between.

The V gene is TRBV12-3 or TRBV12-4, the J gene TRBJ2-7; weak D call: TRBD1 (6 bases). V lost 5 bases and J 7 bases, leaving 9 bases between the germline ends. The CDR3 runs to 11 residues. The CDR3 DNA reads as TGTGCCAGCAGTCAGGGGTGGGAGCAGTACTTC. The encoded protein is CASSQGWEQYF.

The gene calls are TRBV19 and TRBJ1-5, with D possibly being TRBD1 (6 bases). The CDR3 is 14 amino acids. The V end was cut by 11 bases, the J end by 6 bases, with 20 bases between. Germline CDR1 is LNHDA and CDR2 is SQIVND (reference sequence). The chain's CDR3 is CASQSGGLVQPQHF. The DNA of the CDR3 is TGTGCCTCCCAGTCGGGGGGGCTGGTTCAGCCCCAGCATTTT.

The chain employs TRBV6-2 or TRBV6-3 and TRBJ1-4, with D maybe TRBD1 (5 bases). V was clipped by 3 bases and J by 4 bases, with 12 bases between them. This CDR3 is 15 amino acids long. Germline V lookup: CDR1 MNHEY, CDR2 SVGEGT. The CDR3 sequence: CASSYPGLFNEKLFF. The CDR3, as DNA: TGTGCCAGCAGTTATCCGGGACTCTTTAATGAAAAACTGTTTTTT.

This clone came up a few times. CDR3 nucleotides: TGTGCCAGCAGTGGAGAGCTTGGAAACACCATATATTTT. Translated, it gives CASSGELGNTIYF. The rearrangement links TRBV2 to TRBJ1-3; D call uncertain. The CDR3 length is 13 residues. The V end was cut by 4 bases, the J end by 3 bases, with 7 bases between. Germline values: CDR1 SNHLY, CDR2 FYNNEI. Filled out from reference TRBV2 and TRBJ1-3, the complete variable domain reads EPEVTQTPSHQVTQMGQEVILRCVPISNHLYFYWYRQILGQKVEFLVSFYNNEISEKSEIFDDQFSVERPDGSNFTLKIRSTKLEDSAMYFCASSGELGNTIYFGEGSWLTVV.

The chain carries TRBV19 and TRBJ1-2; 9 nucleotides match TRBD1. The CDR3 spans 14 residues. The V segment lost 6 bases and the J segment 2 bases; nucleotides outside the gene matches: 4. Germline loops: CDR1 LNHDA, CDR2 SQIVND (reference sequence). The CDR3 sequence is CASRGDRENYGYTF. The CDR3 DNA follows: TGTGCCAGTAGGGGGGACAGGGAGAACTATGGCTACACCTTC.

The chain combines TRBV9 with TRBJ2-5; tentatively, D is TRBD2 (6 bases). The CDR3 contains 14 residues. Germline V gives CDR1 SGDLS, CDR2 YYNGEE. V lost 4 bases, J lost 4 bases, and 14 bases lay in between. CDR3 nucleotide sequence: TGTGCCAGCAGCCCAGGGATGGGGGGAGAGACCCAGTACTTC. Translation gives CASSPGMGGETQYF.

The rearrangement uses TRBV13 and TRBJ2-7; D is possibly TRBD2 (7 bases). Looked up from germline, CDR1 is PRHDT and CDR2 is FYEKMQ (reference sequence). The CDR3 runs 12 residues. Trimming took 2 bases from V and 11 from J, leaving 13 bases between them. CDR3 nucleotides: TGTGCCAGCAGCTTATCAGGGGCGGGGGAGTACTTC. This sequence encodes CASSLSGAGEYF.

Here the CDR3 reads CASSSYGGESTGELFF. DNA of the CDR3: TGTGCCAGCAGCTCATACGGGGGGGAGTCTACCGGGGAGCTGTTTTTT. The J gene is TRBJ2-2, the V gene TRBV13; 8 bases agree with TRBD2. The junction had 9 bases not matched to a gene; V was cut back by 4 bases and J by 5 bases. The CDR3 contains 16 residues. Germline loops: CDR1 PRHDT, CDR2 FYEKMQ (reference sequence).

This chain links TRBV5-1 with TRBJ1-1; TRBD1 is a possible D gene (6 bases). This CDR3 comprises 15 residues. Trimming took 0 bases from V and 1 from J, leaving 10 bases between them. Germline V CDR1 and CDR2: SGHRS, YFSETQ. The CDR3 nucleotides read TGCGCCAGCAGCTTGGACGGACAGTCGAACACTGAAGCTTTCTTT. Protein product: CASSLDGQSNTEAFF.

The CDR3 sequence is CASSFGSNYGYTF. In nucleotides, the CDR3 is TGTGCCAGCAGTTTCGGTAGTAACTATGGCTACACCTTC. The chain links TRBV27 to TRBJ1-2; D remains ambiguous. This CDR3 has 13 amino acids. Trimming pared 3 bases from V and 1 base from J, leaving 6 bases between. In germline, CDR1 is MNHEY, CDR2 SMNVEV (reference sequence).